This T cell receptor beta chain was captured in a study of T cell clonotyping in hematopoietic cell transplantation. General study results and limits: Cells were unsorted, so CD4 and CD8 contributions were not separated. Graft donor and pretransplant recipient Inverse Simpson Index values predicted broader posttransplant TCR diversity.

Time point in this sample: recipient sample about 28 days before transplant, after cytoreduction. Generated by immunoSEQ multiplex PCR, the TCRdb table keeps only in-frame clones and is missing some. The table lists some 49,000 clones, 86% of them singletons. Details on this clone: Its antigen is not known.

Germline loops: CDR1 MNHEY, CDR2 SVGAGI. The CDR3 is 14 residues long. Trimming pared 0 bases from V and 5 bases from J, leaving 8 bases between. The TCR sequence derives from a man aged 60 to 75 with biphenotypic leukemia. Some clones in this sample may be carry-over from other donors' samples. This rearrangement joins TRBV6-5 to TRBJ1-5; D is unclear. Sequenced here: peripheral blood mononuclear cells, sampled before stem cell transplant. DNA for the CDR3: TGTGCCAGCAGTTACTCTTCCCGGTATCAGCCCCAGCATTTT. It is translated as CASSYSSRYQPQHF.